Given below is one T cell receptor beta chain in context. Recovery among Cohort 3 donors was established by two negative PCRs, clearance, or symptom resolution. CDR3 length: 18 amino acids. The ends were cut back, 6 bases at V and 2 bases at J, with 26 bases in the middle. Germline CDR1 reads MDHEN; CDR2 reads SYDVKM. The table came from immunoSEQ multiplex PCR; TCRdb's copy has only in-frame clones and leaves some out. This table holds over 200,000 clones, about 90% found once. The source of the sample is a study of blood T cell repertoires in COVID-19. Whole-study context: Acute and convalescent COVID-19 samples came from the United States, Italy and Spain. Sources were T cells, B-cell-depleted T cells, or PBMCs; the material itself was cDNA or gDNA.

The chain employs TRBV28 and TRBJ2-7; a weak D match, TRBD1 (6 bases). This clonotype was sampled from a man aged 30 to 45 who had recovered from COVID-19. Sequences were obtained from PBMCs or T cells enriched from blood (not recorded which). The CDR3 sequence is CASRLQGYRVLGPYEQYF. CDR3 coding DNA: TGTGCCAGCAGGCTACAGGGTTACAGGGTATTGGGACCCTACGAGCAGTACTTC. Full variable domain (outside the CDR3, taken from reference TRBV28 and TRBJ2-7): DVKVTQSSRYLVKRTGEKVFLECVQDMDHENMFWYRQDPGLGLRLIYFSYDVKMKEKGDIPEGYSVSREKKERFSLILESASTNQTSMYLCASRLQGYRVLGPYEQYFGPGTRLTVT.